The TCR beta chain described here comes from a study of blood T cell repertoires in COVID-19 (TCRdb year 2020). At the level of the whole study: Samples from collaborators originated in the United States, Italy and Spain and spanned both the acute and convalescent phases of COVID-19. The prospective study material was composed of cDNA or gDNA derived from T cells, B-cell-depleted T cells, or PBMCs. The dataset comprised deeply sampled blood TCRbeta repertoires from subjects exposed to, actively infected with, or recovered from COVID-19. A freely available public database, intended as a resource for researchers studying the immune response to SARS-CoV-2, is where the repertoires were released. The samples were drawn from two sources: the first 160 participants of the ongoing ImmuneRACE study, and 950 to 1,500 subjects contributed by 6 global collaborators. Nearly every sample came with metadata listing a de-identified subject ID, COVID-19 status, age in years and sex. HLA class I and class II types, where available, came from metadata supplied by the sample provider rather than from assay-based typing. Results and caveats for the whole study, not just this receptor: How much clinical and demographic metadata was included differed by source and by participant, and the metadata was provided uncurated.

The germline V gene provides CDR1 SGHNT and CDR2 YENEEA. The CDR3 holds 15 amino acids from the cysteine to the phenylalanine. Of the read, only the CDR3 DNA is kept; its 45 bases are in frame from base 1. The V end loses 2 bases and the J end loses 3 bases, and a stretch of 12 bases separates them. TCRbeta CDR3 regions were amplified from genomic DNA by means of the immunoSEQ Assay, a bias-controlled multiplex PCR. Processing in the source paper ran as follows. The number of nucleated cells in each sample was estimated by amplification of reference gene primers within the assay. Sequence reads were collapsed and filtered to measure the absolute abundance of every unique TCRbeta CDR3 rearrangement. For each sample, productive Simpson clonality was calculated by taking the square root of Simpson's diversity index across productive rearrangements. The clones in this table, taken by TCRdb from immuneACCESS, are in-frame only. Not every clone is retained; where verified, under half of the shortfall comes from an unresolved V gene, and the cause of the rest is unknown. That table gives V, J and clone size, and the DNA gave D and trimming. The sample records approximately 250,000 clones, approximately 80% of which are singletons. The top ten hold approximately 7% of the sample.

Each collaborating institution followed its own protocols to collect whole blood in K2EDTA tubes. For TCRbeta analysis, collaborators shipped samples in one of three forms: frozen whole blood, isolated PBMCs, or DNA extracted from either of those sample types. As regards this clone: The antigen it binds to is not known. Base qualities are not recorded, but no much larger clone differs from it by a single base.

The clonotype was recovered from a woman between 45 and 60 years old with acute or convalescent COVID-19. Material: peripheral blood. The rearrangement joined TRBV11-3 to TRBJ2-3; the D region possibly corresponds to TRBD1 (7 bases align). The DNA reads TGTGCCAGCAGCTTACAGGGGGGAGCAACAGATACGCAGTATTTT. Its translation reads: CASSLQGGATDTQYF.